This T cell receptor (beta chain) derives from a study of T cells after yellow fever vaccination. Study at large: SMART-Seq v4 Ultra Low Input prepared the low-cell-number fractions. Notes on the study in general: Relatively few clonotypes were ones that appeared in both CD4 and CD8 compartments. Booster samples showed a return of most primary-vaccination clones (roughly 95% CD4, around 85% CD8). Repertoires sorted by FACS could include abundant clonotypes that are contaminants from the bulk population.

The V gene lost 8 bases and the J gene lost 2 bases, with 12 bases spanning the gap. CDR1 and CDR2 from the germline V gene are SNHLY and FYNNEI. The CDR3 has 13 residues. TCRdb ran MiXCR on the 5' RACE reads and lists one entry per CDR3 protein. This table holds about 85,000 distinct CDR3 sequences, 13% found once. The chain has TRBV2 and TRBJ1-2, with D possibly TRBD1 on 5 matching bases. This receptor was identified in a man younger than 35 who received the YFV17D yellow fever vaccine. The input for sequencing was CD8+ T cells not binding an NS4B(214-222) dextramer, sorted from PBMCs, taken approximately 22 days after the first yellow fever vaccination. CDR3 region: CASQTGTNYGYTF. CDR3 DNA: TGTGCCAGCCAGACGGGGACCAACTATGGCTACACCTTC.